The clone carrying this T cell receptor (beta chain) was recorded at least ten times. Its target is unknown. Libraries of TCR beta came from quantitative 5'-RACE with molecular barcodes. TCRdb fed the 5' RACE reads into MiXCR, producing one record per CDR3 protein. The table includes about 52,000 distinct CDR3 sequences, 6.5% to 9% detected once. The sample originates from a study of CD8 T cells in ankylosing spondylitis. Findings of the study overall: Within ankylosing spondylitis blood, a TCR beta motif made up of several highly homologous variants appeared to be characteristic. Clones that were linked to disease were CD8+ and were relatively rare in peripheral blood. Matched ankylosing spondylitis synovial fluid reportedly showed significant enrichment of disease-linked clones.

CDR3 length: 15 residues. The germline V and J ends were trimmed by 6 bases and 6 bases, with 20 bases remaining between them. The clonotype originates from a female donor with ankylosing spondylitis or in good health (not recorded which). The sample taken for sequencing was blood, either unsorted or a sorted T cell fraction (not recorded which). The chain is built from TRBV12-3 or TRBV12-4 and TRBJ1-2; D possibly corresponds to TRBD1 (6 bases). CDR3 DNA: TGTGCCAGCAGGGGCCAGACAGGAGGATCCGATGGCTACACCTTC. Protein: CASRGQTGGSDGYTF.